The 3 T cell receptor beta chains listed next were all sequenced from one sample in a study of blood T cell repertoires in COVID-19 (TCRdb year 2020). Libraries were constructed by the immunoSEQ multiplex PCR assay. What TCRdb holds here is the immuneACCESS table cut down to in-frame rearrangements. Part of the clones is not present; checked against another copy, under half of the missing clones reflect an unresolved V gene, and the others are unexplained. In all, the sample holds about 400,000 clones, and 70% to 90% of those were seen once. In total, the top ten clones hold about 2.1% of the sample. The material sequenced was PBMCs or T cells enriched from blood (not recorded which). The receptors were gathered from a woman aged 35 to 49 with acute COVID-19.

This chain links TRBV7-9 with TRBJ1-4; 9 bases align to TRBD1. V was pared by 4 bases and J by 8 bases, with 8 bases of the junction left unmatched. CDR1 and CDR2 (germline): SEHNR, FQNEAQ (reference sequence). The CDR3 length is 15 residues. CDR3 protein: CASSSWTGDYEKLFF. CDR3 sequence (DNA): TGTGCCAGCAGCTCTTGGACAGGGGATTACGAAAAACTGTTTTTT.

This clone was detected only once. V is TRBV27 and J is TRBJ2-1, with D possibly being TRBD2 (6 bases). V was shortened by 5 bases and J by 10 bases, with 27 bases between the two germline ends. Germline V CDR1 and CDR2: MNHEY, SMNVEV (reference sequence). CDR3 length: 17 residues. The CDR3 reads CASSPLREELPWKEQFF. The CDR3, as DNA: TGTGCCAGCAGTCCCCTCAGGGAGGAGCTGCCGTGGAAGGAGCAGTTCTTC.

This clone was detected once. This rearrangement joins TRBV6-5 to TRBJ1-1, with no clear D. This CDR3 contains 14 residues. Germline lookup yields CDR1 MNHEY and CDR2 SVGAGI. V was trimmed by 0 bases and J by 7 bases, leaving 12 bases between them. The CDR3 coding sequence is TGTGCCAGCAGTTACTCGAGTCTCGCTCATGAAGCTTTCTTT. Translation gives CASSYSSLAHEAFF.